The 8 T cell receptor beta chains below come from one sample, sequenced in a study of glioma-infiltrating T cells. Using RNA template, CDR3s of TCR alpha and beta were amplified with iRepertoire arm-PCR. TCRdb processed the multiplex PCR reads anew with MiXCR; each CDR3 protein has one entry. Of about 180,000 distinct CDR3 sequences listed, under 55% are singletons. The sequenced sample consisted of glioma tissue, nonneoplastic brain tissue, or PBMCs (not recorded which). The receptors here all came from a human donor with low-grade glioma or glioblastoma, undergoing nonglioma brain surgery, or in good health (not recorded which).

This clonotype was counted at least ten times. J is TRBJ1-4 and V is TRBV20-1, with D maybe TRBD1 (5 bases). Germline V gene lookup returns CDR1 DFQATT and CDR2 SNEGSKA (reference sequence). Trimming stripped 3 bases from V and 8 bases from J, with 16 bases between. The CDR3 extends over 14 amino acids. CDR3 amino acids: CSASPPGGMEKLFF. The CDR3 bases are TGCAGTGCTAGCCCCCCGGGGGGGATGGAAAAACTGTTTTTT.

A remark on this clonotype: Since a much larger clone is just one base distant, this may be a read error. This likely comes from a read error, as the CDR3 has no conserved phenylalanine or tryptophan at its end. V and J are TRBV28 and TRBJ1-2; D perhaps matches TRBD1 (6 bases). Per the germline V gene, CDR1 is MDHEN and CDR2 is SYDVKM. The CDR3 runs 15 residues. Trimming took 6 bases from V and 8 from J, leaving 22 bases between them. The CDR3 region has the DNA TGTGCCAGCAGATCATATGACCGGGACACGGTGGGCTACACCCTC. It is translated as CASRSYDRDTVGYTL.

This clonotype has just a few counts. The rearrangement links TRBV5-4 to TRBJ2-5; 7 nucleotides match TRBD2. The CDR3 has 14 residues. Germline V gene lookup returns CDR1 SGHNT and CDR2 YYREEE (reference sequence). V lost 2 bases and J lost 4; bases outside the gene matches: 5. CDR3 residues: CASSFRLAVETQYF. The CDR3 region has the DNA TGTGCCAGCAGCTTCCGGCTAGCGGTAGAGACCCAGTACTTC.

This clonotype was seen ten or more times. The chain recombines TRBV6-1 with TRBJ2-1; 11 bases are shared with TRBD2. The germline gives CDR1 MNHNS, CDR2 SASEGT. This CDR3 has 15 residues. With 5 bases clipped from V and 7 bases from J, the junction kept 7 bases outside the gene matches. Written as DNA, the CDR3 is TGTGCCAGCAGTCTACTAGCGGGAGTAACGAATGAGCAGTTCTTC. Translated: CASSLLAGVTNEQFF.

This clonotype has a single count. The rearrangement joins TRBV5-5 to TRBJ2-5; no reliable D call. Trimming stripped 4 bases from V and 0 bases from J, with 10 bases between. The germline CDR1 and CDR2 sequences are SGHKS and YYEKEE (reference sequence). The CDR3 totals 14 residues. In nucleotides, the CDR3 is TGTGCCAGCAGCCAGAGACACAACCAAGAGACCCAGTACTTC. Translating gives CASSQRHNQETQYF.

This clonotype was counted between two and nine times. The chain couples TRBV7-9 to TRBJ1-4; no definite D call. This CDR3 region has 16 residues. CDR1 SEHNR and CDR2 FQNEAQ come from the germline V gene (reference sequence). Deletions cut 1 base from V and 8 bases from J, with 17 bases between. This CDR3 reads CASSLVGLDRSEKLFF. CDR3 in DNA: TGTGCCAGCAGCTTAGTCGGTCTAGACCGATCCGAAAAACTGTTTTTT.

In its sample, this clonotype was seen once. This could be a read error, since a much larger clone is one nucleotide away. This rearrangement joins TRBV20-1 to TRBJ1-6; no firm D call. Trimming stripped 1 base from V and 1 base from J, with 11 bases between. Germline V CDR1 and CDR2: DFQATT, SNEGSKA (reference sequence). The CDR3 runs to 16 residues. CDR3 nucleotides: TGCAGTGCTAGAGGAAGGGTGTGGTCCTATAATTCACCCCTCCACTTT. This encodes CSARGRVWSYNSPLHF.

As concerns this clonotype: A junction boundary mismatches the germline segment, possibly from a read error. The chain couples TRBV20-1 to TRBJ1-1; no clear D. The CDR3 is 13 residues long. Germline values: CDR1 DFQATT, CDR2 SNEGSKA (reference sequence). For the CDR3, the DNA is TGCAGTGCTGCCGGTGGGAACACCCCTGAAGCTTCCTTT. Its protein product is CSAAGGNTPEASF.